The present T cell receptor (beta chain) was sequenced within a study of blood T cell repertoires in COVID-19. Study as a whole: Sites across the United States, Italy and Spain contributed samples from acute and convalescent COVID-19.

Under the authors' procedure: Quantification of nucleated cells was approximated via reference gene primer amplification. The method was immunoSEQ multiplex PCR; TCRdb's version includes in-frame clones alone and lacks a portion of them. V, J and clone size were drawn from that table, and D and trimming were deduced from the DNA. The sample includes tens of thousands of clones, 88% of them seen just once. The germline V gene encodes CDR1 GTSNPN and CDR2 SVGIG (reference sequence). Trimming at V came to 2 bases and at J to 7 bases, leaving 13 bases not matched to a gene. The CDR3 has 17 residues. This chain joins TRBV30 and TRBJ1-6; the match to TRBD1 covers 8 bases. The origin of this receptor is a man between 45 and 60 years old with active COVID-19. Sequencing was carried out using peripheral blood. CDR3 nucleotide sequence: TGTGCCTGGAGTTGGATTAGGACAGGGAAGCAAAATTCACCCCTCCACTTT. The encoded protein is CAWSWIRTGKQNSPLHF.